This TCR beta chain was captured by sequencing in a study of preoperative IRX-2 immunotherapy in early breast cancer. Clones were read by immunoSEQ multiplex PCR, and TCRdb kept only the in-frame ones, dropping some. Among some 29,000 clones listed, around 90% were seen once. As to treatment: preoperative locoregional IRX-2 cytokine immunotherapy. This phase Ib study tested locoregional IRX-2 cytokine immunotherapy given before surgery. The sample was taken from a patient treated with IRX-2 immunotherapy. This receptor was identified in a human donor with breast cancer.

CDR3 amino acids: CASSQQGSGNTIYF. The CDR3 nucleotides read TGTGCCAGCAGTCAACAGGGTTCTGGAAACACCATATATTTT. J is TRBJ1-3 and V is TRBV7-2, with D perhaps TRBD1 (6 bases). Germline V lookup: CDR1 SGHTA, CDR2 FQGNSA. The CDR3 contains 14 residues. V was trimmed by 6 bases and J by 1 base, leaving 10 bases between them.